The source of this T cell receptor beta chain is a study of blood T cells in healthy people across ages. Germline lookup yields CDR1 LGHNA and CDR2 YNFKEQ. The V gene lost 0 bases and the J gene lost 10 bases, with 9 bases spanning the gap. This CDR3 region has 13 residues. Using a J-beta primer mix together with a sample-barcoded 5' primer, a second PCR was run for roughly 6 to 12 cycles. TCRdb analysed the 5' RACE reads with MiXCR anew, one entry per CDR3 protein. The data contain about 1.8 million distinct CDR3 sequences, 49% of them singletons. The chain is built from TRBV4-2 and TRBJ1-4, with D unclear. This clonotype was obtained from a woman aged 40 to 50 in good health. The material sequenced was blood. The DNA for the CDR3 is TGTGCCAGCAGCCAAGATCTGCACGGAAAACTGTTTTTT. Translated: CASSQDLHGKLFF.